Listed below are T cell receptor beta chains from one sample, sequenced in a study of T cell repertoires and Cas9 in healthy adults. Clones were sequenced by immunoSEQ multiplex PCR, and TCRdb holds only the in-frame ones, with some missing. The sample includes tens of thousands of clones, around 90% of them seen just once. Source material: CD4+ effector T cells (CD127+, CD25-, CD137-, CD154-) from PBMCs; culture status not recorded. The receptors come from a human donor in good health. CDR3s include the opening cysteine and the closing phenylalanine or tryptophan. The D gene is left open where the match is weak. The listing skips clone size in some rows; elsewhere it reads once, few, many or a size class.

D	J	V	size	CDR3	DNA
TRBD2	TRBJ2-3	TRBV19	NA	CASSIGLAGGTDTQYF	TGTGCCAGTAGTATAGGACTAGCGGGGGGCACAGATACGCAGTATTTT
TRBD1	TRBJ2-3	TRBV11-3	NA	CASSADRNTDTQYF	TGTGCCAGCAGCGCGGACAGGAACACAGATACGCAGTATTTT
NA	TRBJ2-5	TRBV18	once	CASSPELLETQYF	TGTGCCAGCTCACCGGAACTGCTAGAGACCCAGTACTTC
NA	TRBJ2-5	TRBV28	NA	CASSLSGYFVETQYF	TGTGCCAGCAGTCTTTCAGGGTATTTTGTAGAGACCCAGTACTTC
TRBD2	TRBJ2-7	TRBV13	NA	CASSLHEGGRFYEQYF	TGTGCCAGCAGCTTACACGAGGGAGGGCGATTCTACGAGCAGTACTTC
NA	TRBJ2-6	TRBV28	NA	CASSFRFGSSGANVLTF	TGTGCCAGCAGTTTTAGATTCGGGAGCTCTGGGGCCAACGTCCTGACTTTC
TRBD1	TRBJ1-1	TRBV2	NA	CASSVDRGRDEAFF	TGTGCCAGCAGTGTGGACAGGGGGCGTGATGAAGCTTTCTTT
NA	TRBJ2-5	TRBV29-1	NA	CSVGHFGGQETQYF	TGCAGCGTTGGTCACTTTGGGGGCCAAGAGACCCAGTACTTC
NA	TRBJ2-1	TRBV5-4	once	CASRRSESSYNEQFF	TGTGCCAGCAGAAGAAGTGAGAGCTCCTACAATGAGCAGTTCTTC
TRBD2	TRBJ2-1	TRBV28	NA	CASSTTSGGAPEQFF	TGTGCCAGCAGTACGACTAGCGGGGGGGCCCCGGAGCAGTTCTTC
NA	TRBJ1-2	TRBV19	once	CASSDGPSGGYTF	TGTGCCAGTAGTGACGGGCCCTCGGGTGGCTACACCTTC
NA	TRBJ1-2	TRBV6-1	NA	CASRPIPQGYTF	TGTGCCAGCAGACCGATTCCTCAGGGCTACACCTTC
NA	TRBJ1-5	TRBV6-5	NA	CASSYGASQPQHF	TGTGCCAGCAGTTACGGGGCGAGTCAGCCCCAGCATTTT
TRBD1	TRBJ2-5	TRBV5-1	NA	CASSLGQGRETQYF	TGCGCCAGCAGCTTGGGACAGGGGCGAGAGACCCAGTACTTC
NA	TRBJ2-4	TRBV6-1	NA	CASLMGNIQYF	TGTGCCAGCCTAATGGGGAACATTCAGTACTTC
NA	TRBJ2-3	TRBV6-4	once	CASSDSGNTDTQYF	TGTGCCAGCAGTGACTCAGGGAACACAGATACGCAGTATTTT
TRBD1	TRBJ2-3	TRBV5-1	NA	CASSARGQGTDTQYF	TGCGCCAGCAGCGCTAGGGGGCAGGGCACAGATACGCAGTATTTT
NA	TRBJ1-5	TRBV19	NA	CASSAGSGGNQPQHF	TGTGCCAGTAGCGCAGGGAGCGGCGGCAATCAGCCCCAGCATTTT
NA	TRBJ2-2	TRBV6-4	NA	CASREGNTGELFF	TGTGCCAGCAGAGAAGGGAACACCGGGGAGCTGTTTTTT
NA	TRBJ1-6	TRBV19	NA	CATKISGTENSPLHF	TGTGCCACTAAAATATCGGGGACTGAGAATTCACCCCTCCACTTT
NA	TRBJ1-6	TRBV2	NA	CASSEEGGKINSPLHF	TGTGCCAGCAGTGAAGAGGGGGGAAAAATAAATTCACCCCTCCACTTT
TRBD1	TRBJ2-2	TRBV11-1	few	CASSWDSYTGELFF	TGTGCCAGCAGCTGGGACAGTTACACCGGGGAGCTGTTTTTT
NA	TRBJ2-7	TRBV1	NA	CTSSQDPKPQATGQSRKGSYEQYF	TGCACCAGCAGCCAAGATCCCAAACCCCAGGCGACGGGACAAAGCAGGAAAGGCTCCTACGAGCAGTACTTC
TRBD2	TRBJ2-1	TRBV5-1	NA	CASSFLAGGSYNEQFF	TGCGCCAGCAGCTTCCTAGCGGGGGGCTCCTACAATGAGCAGTTCTTC
NA	TRBJ1-1	TRBV7-9	once	CASSRTTNTEAFF	TGTGCCAGCAGCCGAACAACGAACACTGAAGCTTTCTTT
NA	TRBJ2-4	TRBV14	NA	CASSQMGRGPKNIQYF	TGTGCCAGCAGCCAGATGGGAAGGGGTCCCAAAAACATTCAGTACTTC
TRBD1	TRBJ1-2	TRBV30	NA	CAWNGQGSGYTF	TGTGCCTGGAATGGACAGGGGAGCGGCTACACCTTC
TRBD1	TRBJ1-3	TRBV2	NA	CASSALRGLGNTIYF	TGTGCCAGCAGTGCCCTAAGGGGGCTTGGAAACACCATATATTTT
NA	TRBJ1-4	TRBV29-1	NA	CSVEEGVGEKLFF	TGCAGCGTTGAAGAAGGGGTTGGTGAAAAACTGTTTTTT
NA	TRBJ2-7	TRBV7-9	NA	CASSSQGYEQYF	TGTGCCAGCAGCTCCCAGGGATACGAGCAGTACTTC
NA	TRBJ2-7	TRBV11-3	once	CASAPSGDIDEQYF	TGTGCCAGCGCGCCGTCTGGGGATATAGACGAGCAGTACTTC
NA	TRBJ1-3	TRBV25-1	NA	CASSERDGRNTIYF	TGTGCCAGCAGTGAGAGGGACGGCAGAAACACCATATATTTT
TRBD2	TRBJ2-7	TRBV5-5	NA	CASSRTSRPDEQYF	TGTGCCAGCAGCCGGACTAGCCGCCCGGACGAGCAGTACTTC
NA	TRBJ2-3	TRBV5-1	NA	CASSRGTFGDTQYF	TGCGCCAGCAGCCGAGGGACGTTCGGGGATACGCAGTATTTT
NA	TRBJ1-1	TRBV9	NA	CASRAGEVTEAFF	TGTGCCAGCAGGGCAGGGGAGGTCACTGAAGCTTTCTTT
NA	TRBJ1-1	TRBV2	NA	CASSGRQENTEAFF	TGTGCCAGCAGCGGTCGACAGGAGAACACTGAAGCTTTCTTT
TRBD1	TRBJ1-6	TRBV4-1	NA	CASSRGRPGQARSPLHF	TGCGCCAGCAGCCGAGGACGCCCGGGACAGGCACGTTCACCCCTCCACTTT
TRBD1	TRBJ2-7	TRBV6-4	NA	CASSGGTGGSYEQYF	TGTGCCAGCAGTGGAGGGACAGGGGGCAGCTACGAGCAGTACTTC
TRBD2	TRBJ2-5	TRBV28	NA	CASSLAGVQETQYF	TGTGCCAGCAGTTTAGCGGGGGTTCAAGAGACCCAGTACTTC
NA	TRBJ2-3	TRBV5-1	once	CASSLGGVSTDTQYF	TGCGCCAGCTCGCTTGGCGGGGTAAGCACAGATACGCAGTATTTT
NA	TRBJ2-5	TRBV5-1	NA	CASSLADGYQETQYF	TGCGCCAGCAGCTTGGCCGACGGTTACCAAGAGACCCAGTACTTC